Listed below are T cell receptor beta chains from one sample, sequenced in a study of shared clonotypes between healthy human individuals. Clones were read by immunoSEQ multiplex PCR, and TCRdb kept only the in-frame ones, dropping some. The sample comprises about 2.4 million clones, approximately 93% of which are singletons, and 0.35% to 0.45% rests with the top ten. Sequencing was done on a sample of naive CD4+ T cells from PBMCs. Receptors were obtained from a man aged 18 to 29 in good health. Some clones in this sample may be carry-over from other donors' samples. The CDR3 runs from the conserved cysteine through the conserved F or W. The order of the fields is CDR3 length, clone size, J gene, D gene, V gene, CDR3 protein, CDR3 DNA. A D gene is named only where the DNA matches it firmly. Where a row states a size, it is once, few, many or the class of an expanded clone; other rows omit it.

length: 12; size: NA; J: TRBJ2-4; D: NA; V: TRBV13; CDR3: CASRGSKNIQYF; DNA: TGTGCCAGCAGGGGATCCAAAAACATTCAGTACTTC
length: 16; size: NA; J: TRBJ2-7; D: TRBD2; V: TRBV27; CDR3: CASSSPRTSGSYEQYF; DNA: TGTGCCAGCAGTTCCCCCAGGACTAGCGGCTCCTACGAGCAGTACTTC
length: 16; size: NA; J: TRBJ1-2; D: NA; V: TRBV29-1; CDR3: CSATLGLRTTNYGYTF; DNA: TGCAGCGCTACCTTGGGGCTCAGGACGACTAACTATGGCTACACCTTC
length: 16; size: NA; J: TRBJ2-7; D: NA; V: TRBV21-1; CDR3: CASSKPLYRGVYEQYF; DNA: TGTGCCAGCAGCAAACCGCTTTACAGGGGAGTCTACGAGCAGTACTTC
length: 16; size: NA; J: TRBJ2-6; D: NA; V: TRBV5-1; CDR3: CASSLVVAAGANVLTF; DNA: TGCGCCAGCAGCTTGGTGGTGGCGGCAGGGGCCAACGTCCTGACTTTC
length: 14; size: NA; J: TRBJ2-7; D: NA; V: TRBV5-4; CDR3: CASSHRPLAYEQYF; DNA: TGTGCCAGCAGCCACCGACCCCTAGCTTACGAGCAGTACTTC
length: 14; size: NA; J: TRBJ1-1; D: TRBD1; V: TRBV5-4; CDR3: CASSFRQGNTEAFF; DNA: TGTGCCAGCAGCTTTAGACAGGGGAACACTGAAGCTTTCTTT
length: 13; size: NA; J: TRBJ1-1; D: NA; V: TRBV6-5; CDR3: CASNDRRNTEAFF; DNA: TGTGCCAGCAATGACAGGAGGAACACTGAAGCTTTCTTT
length: 14; size: NA; J: TRBJ2-1; D: NA; V: TRBV7-9; CDR3: CASSFSVGDDEQFF; DNA: TGTGCCAGCAGCTTCTCGGTGGGGGACGATGAGCAGTTCTTC
length: 12; size: once; J: TRBJ2-7; D: TRBD2; V: TRBV6-6; CDR3: CASSPSSGSRNF; DNA: TGTGCCAGCAGCCCCTCTAGCGGGAGCCGGAACTTC
length: 11; size: NA; J: TRBJ1-1; D: NA; V: TRBV20-1; CDR3: CRSQGNTEAFF; DNA: TGCAGGTCCCAGGGGAACACTGAAGCTTTCTTT
length: 14; size: once; J: TRBJ1-1; D: NA; V: TRBV5-1; CDR3: CASSSGTQGTEAFF; DNA: TGCGCCAGCAGCTCGGGAACCCAGGGCACTGAAGCTTTCTTT
length: 15; size: NA; J: TRBJ2-3; D: TRBD2; V: TRBV5-1; CDR3: CASSFSGLGTDTQYF; DNA: TGCGCCAGCAGCTTTTCAGGACTAGGCACGGATACGCAGTATTTT
length: 15; size: NA; J: TRBJ2-7; D: TRBD1; V: TRBV7-9; CDR3: CASSLALGQGYEQYF; DNA: TGTGCCAGCAGCTTAGCGTTGGGACAGGGATACGAGCAGTACTTC
length: 15; size: NA; J: TRBJ2-5; D: TRBD2; V: TRBV7-2; CDR3: CASSANGLAGETQYF; DNA: TGTGCCAGCAGCGCAAATGGACTAGCAGGAGAGACCCAGTACTTC
length: 11; size: NA; J: TRBJ2-4; D: NA; V: TRBV7-2; CDR3: CASTSFGIQYF; DNA: TGTGCCAGCACCAGTTTCGGCATTCAGTACTTC
length: 16; size: NA; J: TRBJ2-3; D: NA; V: TRBV6-5; CDR3: CASSYSEGPIGDTQYF; DNA: TGTGCCAGCAGTTACTCGGAGGGGCCCATCGGAGATACGCAGTATTTT
length: 12; size: NA; J: TRBJ1-5; D: NA; V: TRBV19; CDR3: CASSIGKPPQHF; DNA: TGTGCCAGTAGTATCGGTAAACCGCCCCAGCATTTT
length: 16; size: once; J: TRBJ2-1; D: NA; V: TRBV27; CDR3: CASSLSPGGAEDEQFF; DNA: TGTGCCAGCAGTTTATCTCCCGGGGGCGCTGAGGATGAGCAGTTCTTC
length: 17; size: NA; J: TRBJ2-7; D: TRBD2; V: TRBV27; CDR3: CASRRGLAGGLSYEQYF; DNA: TGTGCCAGCAGAAGGGGACTAGCGGGGGGACTTTCCTACGAGCAGTACTTC
length: 21; size: NA; J: TRBJ2-1; D: TRBD2; V: TRBV10-1; CDR3: CASSEGGGLAGGNGENNEQFF; DNA: TGCGCCAGCAGTGAGGGGGGGGGACTAGCGGGAGGGAACGGGGAGAACAATGAGCAGTTCTTC
length: 16; size: NA; J: TRBJ2-3; D: TRBD2; V: TRBV5-1; CDR3: CASSHPSGRAQDTQYF; DNA: TGCGCCAGCAGCCATCCTAGCGGGAGGGCCCAAGATACGCAGTATTTT
length: 15; size: NA; J: TRBJ2-7; D: NA; V: TRBV6-5; CDR3: CASRSPGDDTYEQYF; DNA: TGTGCCAGCAGATCCCCAGGGGACGACACCTACGAGCAGTACTTC
length: 15; size: NA; J: TRBJ1-5; D: TRBD1; V: TRBV7-2; CDR3: CASSAQGVLNQPQHF; DNA: TGTGCCAGCAGTGCCCAGGGGGTCCTAAATCAGCCCCAGCATTTT
length: 15; size: NA; J: TRBJ2-7; D: NA; V: TRBV5-1; CDR3: CASSLETRSSYEQYF; DNA: TGCGCCAGCAGCTTGGAGACCCGATCCTCCTACGAGCAGTACTTC
length: 16; size: NA; J: TRBJ2-3; D: TRBD1; V: TRBV7-9; CDR3: CASSLDAGQGTDTQYF; DNA: TGTGCCAGCAGCTTAGATGCGGGACAGGGGACAGATACGCAGTATTTT
length: 16; size: NA; J: TRBJ2-1; D: TRBD2; V: TRBV7-3; CDR3: CASSLTPGTTPVEQFF; DNA: TGTGCCAGCAGCCTTACTCCCGGGACTACCCCAGTTGAGCAGTTCTTC
length: 13; size: NA; J: TRBJ1-2; D: NA; V: TRBV5-1; CDR3: CASSYWQGEGYTF; DNA: TGCGCCAGCAGCTACTGGCAGGGCGAGGGCTACACCTTC
length: 14; size: NA; J: TRBJ1-1; D: NA; V: TRBV2; CDR3: CANTRGGANTEAFF; DNA: TGTGCCAACACCCGGGGAGGGGCGAACACTGAAGCTTTCTTT
length: 14; size: once; J: TRBJ2-1; D: NA; V: TRBV19; CDR3: CASTRGRRNNEQFF; DNA: TGTGCCAGTACCCGTGGTCGGAGGAACAATGAGCAGTTCTTC
length: 14; size: NA; J: TRBJ2-3; D: NA; V: TRBV19; CDR3: CASSMTNLARTQYF; DNA: TGTGCCAGTAGTATGACTAATCTCGCACGTACGCAGTATTTT
length: 14; size: NA; J: TRBJ1-1; D: NA; V: TRBV12-2; CDR3: CASSSGATNTEAFF; DNA: TGTGCAAGCAGTTCGGGGGCTACCAACACTGAAGCTTTCTTT
length: 14; size: NA; J: TRBJ2-3; D: NA; V: TRBV28; CDR3: CASSYSPRGDTQYF; DNA: TGTGCCAGCAGTTATAGCCCCCGGGGAGATACGCAGTATTTT
length: 15; size: NA; J: TRBJ1-4; D: NA; V: TRBV27; CDR3: CASSLFQGTNEKLFF; DNA: TGTGCCAGCAGTTTATTTCAGGGTACTAATGAAAAACTGTTTTTT
length: 16; size: NA; J: TRBJ2-3; D: TRBD2; V: TRBV12-5; CDR3: CASGAGTSGSTDTQYF; DNA: TGTGCTAGTGGTGCCGGGACTAGCGGCTCTACAGATACGCAGTATTTT
length: 13; size: NA; J: TRBJ1-1; D: NA; V: TRBV30; CDR3: CAWSVGRHTEAFF; DNA: TGTGCCTGGAGTGTCGGCAGGCACACTGAAGCTTTCTTT